The T cell receptor beta chain described here comes from a study of blood T cell repertoires in COVID-19. Study summary: PBMCs, B-cell-depleted T cells, or T cells were the source of the cDNA or gDNA that made up the material.

Authors' processing steps: By means of reference gene primer amplification, nucleated cell counts were estimated. Clones were sequenced by immunoSEQ multiplex PCR, and TCRdb holds only the in-frame ones, with some missing. That table furnishes V, J and clone size, whereas the DNA furnished D and trimming. The table lists a few hundred thousand clones, about four fifths of them singletons. This clone was seen only once. Germline V gene sequence: CDR1 SNHLY, CDR2 FYNNEI. Trimming took off 7 bases at V and 4 bases at J, with 13 bases between the two ends. The CDR3 sequence is 13 residues long. Sequenced sample: peripheral blood. This clonotype originated in an older man with acute or convalescent COVID-19. The J gene is TRBJ1-1, the V gene TRBV2, with D possibly being TRBD1 (5 bases). The CDR3 region is CASTYQGLTEAFF. Written as DNA, the CDR3 is TGTGCCAGCACTTATCAGGGACTCACTGAAGCTTTCTTT.